This T cell receptor (beta chain) was captured by sequencing in a study of CD8+ T cells in alopecia areata. Peripheral blood, together with lesional scalp punch biopsies, was collected from alopecia areata patients. Sorting of PBMCs yielded the CD4+ and CD8+ T cells. Germline CDR1 GTSNPN, CDR2 SVGIG (reference sequence). The CDR3 length is 15 residues. With V trimmed by 0 bases and J by 2 bases, 5 bases remained unmatched. RNA was extracted and reverse transcribed into cDNA as the sequencing template. Clones were sequenced by immunoSEQ multiplex PCR, and TCRdb holds only the in-frame ones, with some missing. The profile shows approximately 120,000 clones, 47% of them singletons.

This clonotype was sampled from a human donor with alopecia areata. The sequenced sample was NKG2D-low CD8+ T cells sorted from blood. This rearrangement joins TRBV30 to TRBJ2-3; TRBD1 aligns across 7 bases. The CDR3 bases are TGTGCCTGGAGTGTTGAGACAGGGCCCACAGATACGCAGTATTTT. Protein sequence: CAWSVETGPTDTQYF.